The clone carrying this TCR beta chain occurred many times. A single record per CDR3 protein comes from TCRdb applying MiXCR to the 5' RACE reads. Of 42,000 or so distinct CDR3 sequences listed, approximately 5.9% were seen once; the top ten hold approximately 8.4%. The data are from a study of early T cells in non-severe SARS-CoV-2 infection. About the study: From unsorted whole blood, bulk RNA was sequenced, and the chains remained unpaired.

Sequencing used whole blood, obtained at baseline. The sequence derives from an adult who was a healthcare worker with PCR-confirmed SARS-CoV-2 infection or an uninfected control (not recorded which).

The CDR3 protein is CASSLDKPVGEQFF. Here the CDR3 DNA reads TGTGCCAGCAGCTTAGATAAACCGGTCGGTGAGCAGTTCTTC. The chain carries TRBV7-2 and TRBJ2-1; D remains ambiguous. From germline, CDR1 is SGHTA and CDR2 FQGNSA. There are 14 residues in the CDR3. V dropped 1 base and J dropped 9 bases, with 13 bases sitting between them.